The 29 T cell receptor beta chains in this list originate from one sample, sequenced in a study of shared clonotypes between healthy human individuals. Naive CD8 cells, CD45RO-negative and positively selected for CCR7, excluded terminally differentiated effector memory CD45RA+ cells. The assay was immunoSEQ multiplex PCR, and TCRdb's table has in-frame clones only and misses some. The sample includes around 2,100,000 clones, approximately 94% of them seen just once. Sequenced input: naive CD8+ T cells sorted from blood. These receptors all come from a man between 18 and 29 years old in good health.

Remarks on this clone: The junction departs from the called germline gene at one end, perhaps through a read error. The rearrangement joins TRBV19 to TRBJ2-7; TRBD1 aligns across 10 bases. This CDR3 is 15 amino acids long. Germline V gene lookup returns CDR1 LNHDA and CDR2 SQIVND (reference sequence). The DNA for the CDR3 is TGTGCCAGCAGTATGGGATCGGGACAGGGGTACGAGCAGTACTTC. Translating it yields CASSMGSGQGYEQYF.

The CDR3 loop is CASSERQTGELFF. Written as DNA, the CDR3 is TGTGCCAGCAGCGAAAGACAGACCGGGGAGCTGTTTTTT. The V gene is TRBV2, the J gene TRBJ2-2; tentatively, D is TRBD1 (5 bases). The CDR3 is 13 amino acids. From germline, CDR1 is SNHLY and CDR2 FYNNEI. V dropped 6 bases and J dropped 5 bases, with 10 bases sitting between them.

The count of this clone is one. The rearrangement uses TRBV30 and TRBJ2-7, with D possibly TRBD2 on 6 matching bases. The CDR3 consists of 14 residues. Germline V gene data show CDR1 as GTSNPN and CDR2 as SVGIG (reference sequence). Trimming removed 0 bases at V and 2 bases at J, with 11 bases between. CDR3 amino acids: CAWSVRDSAYEQYF. The CDR3 DNA sequence: TGTGCCTGGAGTGTAAGGGACTCAGCCTACGAGCAGTACTTC.

In its sample, this clone was seen once. This chain joins TRBV4-3 and TRBJ2-1; 8 positions agree with TRBD2. The CDR3 runs to 20 residues. V dropped 2 bases and J dropped 3; count of bases not matched to a gene: 18. CDR1 LGHNA and CDR2 YSLEER come from the germline V gene. The CDR3 here is CASSQTPPGWEREYYNEQFF. The CDR3, as DNA: TGCGCCAGCAGCCAAACCCCCCCGGGGTGGGAGCGGGAGTACTACAATGAGCAGTTCTTC.

This clone has just one count. The chain is built from TRBV6-6 and TRBJ1-4; tentatively, D is TRBD1 (6 bases). Looked up from germline, CDR1 is MNHNY and CDR2 is SVGAGI (reference sequence). This CDR3 region has 14 residues. Trimming took 8 bases from V and 6 from J, leaving 16 bases between them. The CDR3 DNA sequence: TGTGCCAGCCAAACCCCGGGGGCCTATGAAAAACTGTTTTTT. Amino acid sequence: CASQTPGAYEKLFF.

The V and J genes are TRBV4-1 and TRBJ2-7; no reliable D call. The germline CDR1 and CDR2 sequences are MGHRA and YSYEKL. The V gene lost 1 base and the J gene lost 3 bases, with 13 bases spanning the gap. This CDR3 is 15 amino acids long. CDR3 loop: CASSQVPGLHYEQYF. The CDR3 nucleotides read TGCGCCAGCAGCCAAGTACCGGGTCTTCACTACGAGCAGTACTTC.

This clone came up once. The DNA for the CDR3 is TGTGCCAGCAGGACAGGGGGCAATGGCAATCAGCCCCAGCATTTT. As protein: CASRTGGNGNQPQHF. This chain connects TRBV6-7 to TRBJ1-5; 10 nucleotides align to TRBD1. TRBV6-7 is recorded as an ORF, its role being uncertain. The CDR3 is 15 amino acids. V was clipped by 6 bases and J by 2 bases; unmatched bases: 4.

The V call is TRBV15, the J call TRBJ2-7, with a possible D match to TRBD1 (5 bases). Per the germline V gene, CDR1 is LNHNV and CDR2 is YYDKDF (reference sequence). The CDR3 covers 13 residues. V shed 2 bases and J shed 6 bases, with 11 bases lying between them. CDR3 amino acids: CATSRNQGSEQYF. CDR3 nucleotide sequence: TGTGCCACCAGCAGAAACCAGGGAAGCGAGCAGTACTTC.

Note on this clone: This specimen includes other DNA sequences encoding the same CDR3. The CDR3 nucleotides read TGTGCCAGCAGTTTGAGGGGGGGCAATCAGCCCCAGCATTTT. This sequence encodes CASSLRGGNQPQHF. The rearrangement links TRBV28 to TRBJ1-5, with D perhaps TRBD1 (6 bases). Germline CDR1 reads MDHEN; CDR2 reads SYDVKM. The length of the CDR3 is 14 residues. Trimming cost V 3 bases and J 2 bases, with 8 bases left between them.

V gene TRBV4-3 combines with J gene TRBJ1-5; D gene ambiguous. The CDR3 is 15 residues long. V lost 0 bases to trimming and J lost 2 bases, with 8 bases between them. Germline CDR1 LGHNA, CDR2 YSLEER. In DNA form, the CDR3 reads TGCGCCAGCAGCCAAGAGGGAGGGCGCAATCAGCCCCAGCATTTT. Encoded protein: CASSQEGGRNQPQHF.

The chain combines TRBV25-1 with TRBJ2-5; D not certain. The CDR3 covers 14 residues. Trimming removed 1 base from V and 2 bases from J, with 8 bases in between. Germline CDR1 reads MGHDK; CDR2 reads SYGVNS. The CDR3: CASSEFRIQETQYF. CDR3 bases: TGTGCCAGCAGTGAATTCCGTATACAAGAGACCCAGTACTTC.

This chain connects TRBV2 to TRBJ2-7, with 11 bases matching TRBD1. The J segment lost 5 bases and the V segment lost 4 bases, leaving 7 bases of the junction unmatched. This CDR3 comprises 15 residues. CDR1 is SNHLY and CDR2 is FYNNEI in the germline V gene. The CDR3 protein is CASSALRTGGHEQYF. The CDR3 DNA reads as TGTGCCAGCAGTGCCCTGAGGACAGGGGGCCACGAGCAGTACTTC.

V and J are TRBV5-4 and TRBJ2-3; the match to TRBD2 covers 9 bases. CDR1 SGHNT and CDR2 YYREEE come from the germline V gene (reference sequence). Trimming at V came to 0 bases and at J to 4 bases, leaving 6 bases not matched to a gene. The CDR3 length is 16 residues. Written as DNA, the CDR3 is TGTGCCAGCAGCTTGGGCGGCGGGAGGGACCCAGATACGCAGTATTTT. Amino acid sequence: CASSLGGGRDPDTQYF.

The chain uses TRBV14 and TRBJ1-3; D ambiguous. V was clipped by 3 bases and J by 3 bases, with 9 bases between them. CDR1 is SGHDN, CDR2 FVKESK, per germline. This CDR3 is built from 14 residues. The CDR3 here is CASSHGLDGNTIYF. The CDR3, as DNA: TGTGCCAGCAGCCACGGACTAGATGGAAACACCATATATTTT. The entire variable domain, with the rest obtained from reference TRBV14 and TRBJ1-3, is as follows: EAGVTQFPSHSVIEKGQTVTLRCDPISGHDNLYWYRRVMGKEIKFLLHFVKESKQDESGMPNNRFLAERTGGTYSTLKVQPAELEDSGVYFCASSHGLDGNTIYFGEGSWLTVV.

The J gene is TRBJ2-7, the V gene TRBV19; 10 nucleotides match TRBD2. The CDR3 is 15 amino acids. The germline V gene has CDR1 LNHDA and CDR2 SQIVND (reference sequence). With 3 bases clipped from V and 4 bases from J, the junction kept 6 bases outside the gene matches. CDR3 sequence: CASSIYSGGLYEQYF. Here the CDR3 DNA reads TGTGCCAGTAGTATTTATAGCGGGGGGTTATACGAGCAGTACTTC. Together with reference TRBV19 and TRBJ2-7, the CDR3 gives the full variable domain: DGGITQSPKYLFRKEGQNVTLSCEQNLNHDAMYWYRQDPGQGLRLIYYSQIVNDFQKGDIAEGYSVSREKKESFPLTVTSAQKNPTAFYLCASSIYSGGLYEQYFGPGTRLTVT.

The chain uses TRBV4-3 and TRBJ2-7, with TRBD1 matching 9 bases. In germline, CDR1 is LGHNA, CDR2 YSLEER. This CDR3 comprises 13 residues. V shed 5 bases and J 5 bases; nucleotides not matched to a gene: 4. The CDR3 protein is CASSTGQGHEQYF. DNA for the CDR3: TGCGCCAGCAGCACGGGACAGGGCCACGAGCAGTACTTC.

Regarding this clone: Other DNA sequences within the sample encode an identical CDR3. J is TRBJ2-3 and V is TRBV7-2; the D is unclear. The CDR3 spans 13 residues. The ends were cut back, 5 bases at V and 0 bases at J, with 6 bases in the middle. In germline, CDR1 is SGHTA, CDR2 FQGNSA. The CDR3 region has the DNA TGTGCCAGCAGCCCCCCCAGCACAGATACGCAGTATTTT. Its translation is CASSPPSTDTQYF.

This chain connects TRBV2 to TRBJ1-3, with 10 positions matching TRBD1. Germline V gene sequence: CDR1 SNHLY, CDR2 FYNNEI. The CDR3 is 17 amino acids. Losses at the gene ends were 1 base for V and 3 bases for J; bases not matched to a gene: 6. CDR3 loop: CASSEGDRGEFGNTIYF. Here the CDR3 DNA reads TGTGCCAGCAGTGAAGGGGACAGGGGCGAATTTGGAAACACCATATATTTT.

This chain links TRBV11-2 with TRBJ2-1; 7 nucleotides match TRBD1. Germline V lookup: CDR1 SGHAT, CDR2 FQNNGV. The V segment lost 0 bases and the J segment 8 bases; nucleotides outside the gene matches: 1. The CDR3 runs 13 residues. Here the CDR3 DNA reads TGTGCCAGCAGCTTAGAACAGGGGTATGAGCAGTTCTTC. Protein sequence: CASSLEQGYEQFF.

V usage is TRBV13 and J usage is TRBJ2-3, with a possible D match to TRBD2 (5 bases). Trimming took off 4 bases at V and 3 bases at J, with 8 bases between the two ends. The germline CDR1 and CDR2 sequences are PRHDT and FYEKMQ (reference sequence). The CDR3 covers 13 residues. CDR3 sequence: CASSSGDTDTQYF. CDR3 DNA: TGTGCCAGCAGCTCCGGGGATACAGATACGCAGTATTTT.

The chain joins TRBV6-1 to TRBJ2-1; 9 positions agree with TRBD2. The ends lost 1 base at V and 10 bases at J; junction bases unmatched: 14. The CDR3 is made up of 17 amino acids. Germline CDR1 MNHNS, CDR2 SASEGT. CDR3 sequence reads: CASSEGPVLAGAREQFF. The DNA for the CDR3 is TGTGCCAGCAGTGAAGGGCCCGTTTTAGCGGGGGCCCGGGAGCAGTTCTTC.

The gene calls are TRBV11-2 and TRBJ2-7, with a tentative D call TRBD2 (5 bases). Looked up from germline, CDR1 is SGHAT and CDR2 is FQNNGV. The CDR3 is 14 amino acids. Trimming removed 6 bases from V and 5 bases from J, with 17 bases in between. The CDR3 DNA is TGTGCCAGCAGTGCCCCGGAGGCGAACCACGAGCAGTACTTC. This gives the protein CASSAPEANHEQYF.

This clone appeared once. The chain carries TRBV25-1 and TRBJ2-7; the match to TRBD1 covers 8 bases. This CDR3 has 16 residues. V shed 4 bases, J shed 4 bases, and the junction held 12 bases outside the gene matches. Germline assignment: CDR1 MGHDK and CDR2 SYGVNS. CDR3 residues: CASSADGQGWVYEQYF. The CDR3 nucleotides are TGTGCCAGCAGTGCCGATGGACAGGGTTGGGTATACGAGCAGTACTTC.

The V gene is TRBV5-4, the J gene TRBJ1-1; D not resolved. CDR3 size: 15 residues. Trimming stripped 7 bases from V and 0 bases from J, with 16 bases between. Germline V gene data show CDR1 as SGHNT and CDR2 as YYREEE (reference sequence). This chain's CDR3 is CASSPSGVMNTEAFF. The CDR3 region has the DNA TGTGCCAGCTCCCCCAGCGGAGTCATGAACACTGAAGCTTTCTTT.

This sequence joins TRBV2 and TRBJ2-7; D is possibly TRBD2 (5 bases). Trimming left V 6 bases short and J 4 bases short, with 16 bases between. The CDR3 totals 14 residues. Germline V CDR1 and CDR2: SNHLY, FYNNEI. CDR3 sequence: CASRPGRGPYEQYF. The CDR3 nucleotides read TGTGCCAGCAGGCCGGGGAGAGGGCCTTACGAGCAGTACTTC.

The V and J genes are TRBV27 and TRBJ2-7, with 13 bases matching TRBD2. The ends lost 5 bases at V and 0 bases at J; junction bases unmatched: 10. The CDR3 length is 18 residues. Per germline, CDR1 MNHEY and CDR2 SMNVEV (reference sequence). CDR3 region: CASSPLAGGPRSSYEQYF. CDR3 bases: TGTGCCAGCAGTCCACTAGCGGGAGGGCCGCGAAGCTCCTACGAGCAGTACTTC.

This rearrangement joins TRBV4-1 to TRBJ2-5, with 7 bases fitting TRBD1. V shed 0 bases and J 1 base; nucleotides not matched to a gene: 8. Germline V gene sequence: CDR1 MGHRA, CDR2 YSYEKL. CDR3 length: 17 residues. The CDR3 bases are TGCGCCAGCAGCCAAGATTATTGGGACAGCTCCCAAGAGACCCAGTACTTC. Translation gives CASSQDYWDSSQETQYF.

The V gene is TRBV14, the J gene TRBJ1-1; D possibly corresponds to TRBD1 (6 bases). CDR1 is SGHDN and CDR2 is FVKESK in the germline V gene. The V end was cut by 2 bases, the J end by 1 base, with 11 bases between. CDR3 length: 15 residues. CDR3 sequence reads: CASSQLRGSNTEAFF. The CDR3 DNA is TGTGCCAGCAGCCAACTCAGGGGCTCGAACACTGAAGCTTTCTTT. The full variable domain, rest sourced from reference TRBV14 and TRBJ1-1, is EAGVTQFPSHSVIEKGQTVTLRCDPISGHDNLYWYRRVMGKEIKFLLHFVKESKQDESGMPNNRFLAERTGGTYSTLKVQPAELEDSGVYFCASSQLRGSNTEAFFGQGTRLTVV.

This clone was observed once. The rearrangement joins TRBV4-1 to TRBJ2-7; 7 bases line up with TRBD2. CDR3 length equals 15 residues. CDR1 and CDR2 from the germline V gene are MGHRA and YSYEKL. After removal of 0 bases from V and 4 bases from J, the junction contained 6 bases not matched to a gene. The CDR3 is CASSQDSGGLYEQYF. The CDR3 DNA sequence: TGCGCCAGCAGCCAAGATTCCGGGGGACTATACGAGCAGTACTTC.